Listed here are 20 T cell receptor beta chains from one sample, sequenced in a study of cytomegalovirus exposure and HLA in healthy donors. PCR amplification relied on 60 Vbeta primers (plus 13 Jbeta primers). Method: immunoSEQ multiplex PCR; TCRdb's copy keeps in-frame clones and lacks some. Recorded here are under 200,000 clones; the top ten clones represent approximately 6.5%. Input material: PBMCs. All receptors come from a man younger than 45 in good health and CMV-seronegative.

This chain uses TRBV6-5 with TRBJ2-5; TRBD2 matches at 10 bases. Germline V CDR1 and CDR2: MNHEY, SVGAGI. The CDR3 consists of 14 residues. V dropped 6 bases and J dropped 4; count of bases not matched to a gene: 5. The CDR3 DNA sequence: TGTGCCAGCAGGCTAGCGGGGGCCTTAGAGACCCAGTACTTC. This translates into CASRLAGALETQYF.

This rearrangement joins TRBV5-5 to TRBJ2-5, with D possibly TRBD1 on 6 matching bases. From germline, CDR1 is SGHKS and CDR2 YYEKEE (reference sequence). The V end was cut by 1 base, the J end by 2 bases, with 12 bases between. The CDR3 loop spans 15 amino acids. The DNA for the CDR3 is TGTGCCAGCAGCTTGTACTGGACAGAGCAAGAGACCCAGTACTTC. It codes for CASSLYWTEQETQYF.

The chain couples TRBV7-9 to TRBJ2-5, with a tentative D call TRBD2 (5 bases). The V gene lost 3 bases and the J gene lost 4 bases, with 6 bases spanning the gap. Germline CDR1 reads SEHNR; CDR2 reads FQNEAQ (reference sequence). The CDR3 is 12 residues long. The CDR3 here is CASSFAGETQYF. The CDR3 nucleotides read TGTGCCAGCAGCTTTGCGGGAGAGACCCAGTACTTC.

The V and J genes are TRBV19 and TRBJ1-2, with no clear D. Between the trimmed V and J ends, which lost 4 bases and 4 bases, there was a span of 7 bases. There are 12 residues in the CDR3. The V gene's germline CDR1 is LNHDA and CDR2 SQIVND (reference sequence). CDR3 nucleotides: TGTGCCAGTAGTAAGGAGGGCTATGGCTACACCTTC. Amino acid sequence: CASSKEGYGYTF.

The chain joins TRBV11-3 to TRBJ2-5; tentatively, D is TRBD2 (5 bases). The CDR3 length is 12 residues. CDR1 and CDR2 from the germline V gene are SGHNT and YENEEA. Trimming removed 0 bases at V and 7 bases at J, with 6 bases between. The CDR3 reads CASSLDRGTQYF. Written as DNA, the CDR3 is TGTGCCAGCAGCTTAGATCGGGGGACCCAGTACTTC.

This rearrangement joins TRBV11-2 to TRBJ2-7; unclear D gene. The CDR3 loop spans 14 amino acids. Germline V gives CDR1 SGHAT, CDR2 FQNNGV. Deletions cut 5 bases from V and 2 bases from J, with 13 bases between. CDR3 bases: TGTGCCAGCAGCCCGAGTAAGCCTACCTACGAGCAGTACTTC. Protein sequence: CASSPSKPTYEQYF. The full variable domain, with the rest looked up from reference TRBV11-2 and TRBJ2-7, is EAGVAQSPRYKIIEKRQSVAFWCNPISGHATLYWYQQILGQGPKLLIQFQNNGVVDDSQLPKDRFSAERLKGVDSTLKIQPAKLEDSAVYLCASSPSKPTYEQYFGPGTRLTVT.

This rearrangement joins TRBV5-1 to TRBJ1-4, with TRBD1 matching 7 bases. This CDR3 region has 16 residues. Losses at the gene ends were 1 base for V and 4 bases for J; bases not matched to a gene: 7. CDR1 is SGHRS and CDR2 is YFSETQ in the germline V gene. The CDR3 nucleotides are TGCGCCAGCAGCTTGCGGCCCGCAGGGGGTAATGAAAAACTGTTTTTT. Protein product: CASSLRPAGGNEKLFF.

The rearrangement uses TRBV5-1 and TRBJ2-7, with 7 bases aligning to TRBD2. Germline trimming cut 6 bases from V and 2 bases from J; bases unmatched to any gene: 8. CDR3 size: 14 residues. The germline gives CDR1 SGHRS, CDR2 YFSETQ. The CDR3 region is CASNPDTSAYEQYF. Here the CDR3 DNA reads TGCGCCAGCAACCCAGATACTAGCGCCTACGAGCAGTACTTC.

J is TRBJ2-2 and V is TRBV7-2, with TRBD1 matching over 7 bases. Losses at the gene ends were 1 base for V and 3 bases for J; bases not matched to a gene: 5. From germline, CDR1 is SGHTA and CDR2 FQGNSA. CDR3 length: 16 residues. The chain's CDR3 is CASSLGGTVYTGELFF. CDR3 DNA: TGTGCCAGCAGCTTAGGTGGGACAGTTTACACCGGGGAGCTGTTTTTT.

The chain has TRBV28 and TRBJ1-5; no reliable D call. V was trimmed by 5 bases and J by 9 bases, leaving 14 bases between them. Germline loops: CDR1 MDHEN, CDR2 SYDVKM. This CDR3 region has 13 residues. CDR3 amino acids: CASSLEGRGPQHF. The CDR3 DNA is TGTGCCAGCAGTCTGGAAGGGCGGGGGCCCCAGCATTTT.

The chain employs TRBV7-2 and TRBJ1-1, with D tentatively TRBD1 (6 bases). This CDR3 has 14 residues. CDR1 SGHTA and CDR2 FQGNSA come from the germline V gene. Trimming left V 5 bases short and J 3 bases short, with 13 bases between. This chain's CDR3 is CASSRITGYTEAFF. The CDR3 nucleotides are TGTGCCAGCAGCCGAATTACAGGGTACACTGAAGCTTTCTTT. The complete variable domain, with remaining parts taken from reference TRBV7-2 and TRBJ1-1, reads GAGVSQSPSNKVTEKGKDVELRCDPISGHTALYWYRQSLGQGLEFLIYFQGNSAPDKSGLPSDRFSAERTGGSVSTLTIQRTQQEDSAVYLCASSRITGYTEAFFGQGTRLTVV.

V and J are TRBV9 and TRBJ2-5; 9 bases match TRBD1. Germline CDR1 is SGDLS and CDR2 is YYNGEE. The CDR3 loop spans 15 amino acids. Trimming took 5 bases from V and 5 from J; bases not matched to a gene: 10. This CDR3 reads CASSSHDRGEETQYF. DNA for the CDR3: TGTGCCAGCAGTTCTCATGACAGGGGGGAGGAGACCCAGTACTTC. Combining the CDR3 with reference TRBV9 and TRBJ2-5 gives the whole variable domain DSGVTQTPKHLITATGQRVTLRCSPRSGDLSVYWYQQSLDQGLQFLIQYYNGEERAKGNILERFSAQQFPDLHSELNLSSLELGDSALYFCASSSHDRGEETQYFGPGTRLLVL.

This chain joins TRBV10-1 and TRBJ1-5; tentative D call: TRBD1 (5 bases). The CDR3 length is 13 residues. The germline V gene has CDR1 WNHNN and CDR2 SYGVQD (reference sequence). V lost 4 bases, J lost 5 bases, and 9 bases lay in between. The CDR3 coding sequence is TGCGCCAGCAGTGTAAGGGGTGATCAGCCCCAGCATTTT. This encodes CASSVRGDQPQHF.

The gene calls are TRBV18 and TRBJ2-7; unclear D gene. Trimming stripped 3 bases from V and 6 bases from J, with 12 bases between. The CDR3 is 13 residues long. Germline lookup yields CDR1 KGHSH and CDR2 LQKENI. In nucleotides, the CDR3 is TGTGCCAGCTCACCCTTGCTAGAAGGCGAGCAGTACTTC. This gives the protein CASSPLLEGEQYF.

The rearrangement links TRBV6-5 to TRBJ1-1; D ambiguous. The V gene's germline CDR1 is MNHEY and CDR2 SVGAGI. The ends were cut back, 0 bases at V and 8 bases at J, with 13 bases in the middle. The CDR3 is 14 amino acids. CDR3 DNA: TGTGCCAGCAGTTACTCGCCCACCTTCCTAGAAGCTTTCTTT. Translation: CASSYSPTFLEAFF.

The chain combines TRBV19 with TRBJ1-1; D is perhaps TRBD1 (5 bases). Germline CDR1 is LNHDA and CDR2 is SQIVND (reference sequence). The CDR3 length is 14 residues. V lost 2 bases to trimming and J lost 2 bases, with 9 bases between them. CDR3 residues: CASSITGPNTEAFF. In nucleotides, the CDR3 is TGTGCCAGTAGTATAACAGGTCCAAACACTGAAGCTTTCTTT.

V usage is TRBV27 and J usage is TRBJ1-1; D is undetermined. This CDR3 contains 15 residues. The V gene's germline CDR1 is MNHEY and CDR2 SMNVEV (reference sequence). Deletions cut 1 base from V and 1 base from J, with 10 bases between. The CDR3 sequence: CASSLFWQANTEAFF. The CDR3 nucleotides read TGTGCCAGCAGTTTATTTTGGCAGGCGAACACTGAAGCTTTCTTT.

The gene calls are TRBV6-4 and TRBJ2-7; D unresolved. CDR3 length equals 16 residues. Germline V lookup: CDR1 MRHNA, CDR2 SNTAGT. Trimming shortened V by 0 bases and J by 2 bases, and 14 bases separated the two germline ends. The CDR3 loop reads CASSDSKARATYEQYF. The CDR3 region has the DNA TGTGCCAGCAGTGACTCGAAAGCGAGAGCCACCTACGAGCAGTACTTC.

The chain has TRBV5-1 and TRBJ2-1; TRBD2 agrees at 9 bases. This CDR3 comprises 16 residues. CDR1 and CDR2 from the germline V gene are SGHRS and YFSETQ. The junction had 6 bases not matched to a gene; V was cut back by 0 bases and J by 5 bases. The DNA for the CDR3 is TGCGCCAGCAGCTTGGCTCCTAGCGGGGTTAACAATGAGCAGTTCTTC. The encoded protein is CASSLAPSGVNNEQFF.

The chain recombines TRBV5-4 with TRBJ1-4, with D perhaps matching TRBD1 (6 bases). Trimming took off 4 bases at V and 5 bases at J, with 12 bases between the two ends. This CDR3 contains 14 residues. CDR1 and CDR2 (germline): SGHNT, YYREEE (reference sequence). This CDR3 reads CASSQGSTNEKLFF. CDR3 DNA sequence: TGTGCCAGCAGCCAGGGGAGTACAAATGAAAAACTGTTTTTT.